Listed below are T cell receptor beta chains from one sample, sequenced in a study of identical twins. From the 5' RACE reads, TCRdb called clonotypes with MiXCR, one entry per CDR3 protein. The data hold hundreds of thousands of distinct CDR3 sequences, with 20% to 25% observed a single time. Separately, the same data were catalogued under a study of yellow fever vaccine responses in identical twins.

The sequenced material came from CD4+ T cells sorted from blood. The receptor source for this set is a woman aged 18-30 years in good health. CDR3s include the opening cysteine and the closing phenylalanine or tryptophan. The D gene is left open where the match is weak. Part of the rows lack a size; the others show once, few, many or a class for expanded clones.

. . TRBJ2-1 TRBV28 TGTGCCAGCAGTTTTGGGCCGAGCTCCTACAATGAGCAGTTCTTC CASSFGPSSYNEQFF
few TRBD2 TRBJ2-7 TRBV12-3/TRBV12-4 TGTGCCAGCAGTGGGGGGACTAGCGGGGAATATGTGTACGAGCAGTACTTC CASSGGTSGEYVYEQYF
. . TRBJ2-7 TRBV18 TGTGCCAGCTCACCCCAGAACTACGGGACGGCCTCCTACGAGCAGTACTTC CASSPQNYGTASYEQYF
. TRBD1 TRBJ2-7 TRBV25-1 TGTGCCAGTCGGGACAGGGCCGAGCAGTACTTC CASRDRAEQYF
. TRBD1 TRBJ2-7 TRBV29-1 TGCAGCGTTGAAGAGACAGGGGCTTGGGGGTCCTACGAGCAGTACTTC CSVEETGAWGSYEQYF
. . TRBJ1-1 TRBV4-2 TGTGCCAGCAGCCAAGATGCAGGGGAAGCTGAAGCTTTCTTT CASSQDAGEAEAFF
. TRBD2 TRBJ2-4 TRBV4-2 TGTGCCAGCAGCCAACCATCGAGGACTAGCGGGAAATTAATAGCCAAAAACATTCAGTACTTC CASSQPSRTSGKLIAKNIQYF
. TRBD2 TRBJ2-1 TRBV29-1 TGCAGCGTCTTGACTAGCGGGCGCTACAATGAGCAGTTCTTC CSVLTSGRYNEQFF
. . TRBJ2-3 TRBV7-3 TGTGCCAGCAGTCCCGCTTATAGGGATACGCAGTATTTT CASSPAYRDTQYF
. . TRBJ1-1 TRBV5-1 TGCGCCAGCAGCCCCCTGGGAGGCCAGAACACTGAAGCTTTCTTT CASSPLGGQNTEAFF
few TRBD1 TRBJ2-2 TRBV2 TGTGCCAGCAGTGGTCAACCGGGACAGGGGGCCGGGGAGCTGTTTTTT CASSGQPGQGAGELFF
. . TRBJ2-1 TRBV12-3/TRBV12-4 TGTGCCAGCAGAGATGACACCAATGAGCAGTTCTTC CASRDDTNEQFF
. . TRBJ1-6 TRBV6-1 TGTGCCAGCAGTGAATCAGGACCCCTCCACTTT CASSESGPLHF
. . TRBJ2-7 TRBV6-5 TGTGCCAGCAGTTTTTTAACGGGAGACTACGAGCAGTACTTC CASSFLTGDYEQYF
. . TRBJ2-7 TRBV12-3/TRBV12-4 TGTGCCAGCAGTCCCAGGGTCTCTAACTACGAGCAGTACTTC CASSPRVSNYEQYF
. TRBD2 TRBJ2-5 TRBV20-1 TGCAGTGCTAGAAGGACTAGCGGACAAGAGACCCAGTACTTC CSARRTSGQETQYF
. . TRBJ2-5 TRBV12-3/TRBV12-4 TGTGCCAGCAGTTCCACACTCCCCCCGGAGACCCAGTACTTC CASSSTLPPETQYF
few TRBD1 TRBJ2-3 TRBV20-1 TGCAGTGCTAGAGACCCTACCTCAGGGGGCGGCACAGATACGCAGTATTTT CSARDPTSGGGTDTQYF
. . TRBJ1-2 TRBV28 TGTGCCAGCAGTCCCCACTCCACCGGCCCCTCCTATGGCTACACCTTC CASSPHSTGPSYGYTF
few . TRBJ2-2 TRBV12-3/TRBV12-4 TGTGCCAGCAGTAGGGACGGGGAGCTGTTTTTT CASSRDGELFF
few . TRBJ1-1 TRBV5-1 TGCGCCAGCAGCTATGGTGGGGCGCCGGCTGAAGCTTTCTTT CASSYGGAPAEAFF
few TRBD1 TRBJ2-1 TRBV10-3 TGTGCCATCACCGACGGGACAGACAATGAGCAGTTCTTC CAITDGTDNEQFF
. . TRBJ1-2 TRBV5-1 TGCGCCAGCAGCTTGGAAGGTCCTCTCAACTATGGCTACACCTTC CASSLEGPLNYGYTF
few . TRBJ1-3 TRBV20-1 TGCAGTGCTAGAGATCAGGGTCAGGTTGACACCATATATTTT CSARDQGQVDTIYF
few . TRBJ2-7 TRBV12-5 TGTGCTAGTGGTTTGCCCTCTTACGGGTCCTACGAGCAGTACTTC CASGLPSYGSYEQYF
few . TRBJ2-1 TRBV7-9 TGTGCCAGCAGCCCATTCCCGACAGACAATGAGCAGTTCTTC CASSPFPTDNEQFF
few TRBD1 TRBJ2-7 TRBV29-1 TGCAGCGTCTACATAGGACAGGGAGAATACGAGCAGTACTTC CSVYIGQGEYEQYF
few . TRBJ2-2 TRBV3-1 TGTGCCAGCAGCCAAGATAGATTGTCGGTCCCCGGGGAGCTGTTTTTT CASSQDRLSVPGELFF
. TRBD1 TRBJ2-1 TRBV7-7 TGTGCCAGCAGCCTCCGCCAGGGACAGCCCTACAATGAGCAGTTCTTC CASSLRQGQPYNEQFF
. TRBD2 TRBJ2-1 TRBV7-6 TGTGCCAGCAGCTTAGGCGATAGCGGGAATCCTAATTACAATGAGCAGTTCTTC CASSLGDSGNPNYNEQFF
. . TRBJ2-3 TRBV20-1 TGCAGTGCTGGGCCTACTATCCATAACACAGATACGCAGTATTTT CSAGPTIHNTDTQYF
. . TRBJ2-2 TRBV25-1 TGTGCCAGCAGTGAACAAGTTCTCGGGGAGCTGTTTTTT CASSEQVLGELFF
few . TRBJ2-3 TRBV13 TGTGCCAGCAGCTTAGGCCCCCGCGGCCCCCTCACAGATACGCAGTATTTT CASSLGPRGPLTDTQYF
. . TRBJ1-1 TRBV7-8 TGTGCCAGCAGCAGGCATACTGACACTGAAGCTTTCTTT CASSRHTDTEAFF
. . TRBJ2-1 TRBV14 TGTGCCAGCAGCCAAACACTCGGGACACCTTACAATGAGCAGTTCTTC CASSQTLGTPYNEQFF
few . TRBJ2-2 TRBV3-1 TGTGCCAGCAGCCGGCACACTAACACCGGGGAGCTGTTTTTT CASSRHTNTGELFF
. TRBD1 TRBJ1-1 TRBV24-1 TGTGCCACCAGTGATGGGACAGGGGGCGGCACTGAAGCTTTCTTT CATSDGTGGGTEAFF
. . TRBJ1-4 TRBV24-1 TGTGCCACCAGTGACCCGCCGCGAGATGAAAAACTGTTTTTT CATSDPPRDEKLFF
few TRBD1 TRBJ2-4 TRBV25-1 TGTGCCAGCAGCGACACCAGGGGGGCCAAAAACATTCAGTACTTC CASSDTRGAKNIQYF
. . TRBJ2-3 TRBV7-6 TGTGCCAGCAGCTTAGGCCCAAAGTACACAGATACGCAGTATTTT CASSLGPKYTDTQYF
few . TRBJ2-1 TRBV11-3 TGTGCCAGCAGCGGGCCAGCCCCGATCTTC CASSGPAPIF
. . TRBJ2-1 TRBV12-3/TRBV12-4 TGTGCCAGCAGTTTAAGGCTAGCAGAGAACAATGAGCAGTTCTTC CASSLRLAENNEQFF
. . TRBJ2-7 TRBV3-1 TGTGCCAGCAGCCATCATCGGAGGACTATGACCTACGAGCAGTACTTC CASSHHRRTMTYEQYF
. TRBD1 TRBJ1-1 TRBV12-3/TRBV12-4 TGTGCCAGCAGGGGACAGGGTATTTTGACTGAAGCTTTCTTT CASRGQGILTEAFF
. . TRBJ2-2 TRBV27 TGTGCCAGCAGCGCCCAGACAGTCAACACCGGGGAGCTGTTTTTT CASSAQTVNTGELFF
. . TRBJ2-1 TRBV20-1 TGCAGTGCTAGAGGAGGTGGAGGACCCTACTCCTACAATGAGCAGTTCTTC CSARGGGGPYSYNEQFF
few TRBD1 TRBJ1-6 TRBV20-1 TGCAGTGCTCCCATGCAGGGGGCGAGTTCACCCCTCCACTTT CSAPMQGASSPLHF
few . TRBJ2-2 TRBV18 TGTGCCAGCTCACCACCGGGATTCCGTTCCACCGGGGAGCTGTTTTTT CASSPPGFRSTGELFF
. . TRBJ2-7 TRBV28 TGTGCCAGCCAAGGGGGGTACGAGCAGTACTTC CASQGGYEQYF
few . TRBJ2-3 TRBV10-3 TGTGCCATCAGTGAGTCGGGGACTGGGGCAGATACGCAGTATTTT CAISESGTGADTQYF
few . TRBJ2-2 TRBV5-5 TGTGCCAGCAGCTTTTCGATGGGAAACACCGGGGAGCTGTTTTTT CASSFSMGNTGELFF
few . TRBJ2-7 TRBV4-1 TGCGCCAGCAGCCAAGCAACGGGAGCCTGGAACGAGCAGTACTTC CASSQATGAWNEQYF
. . TRBJ1-5 TRBV12-3/TRBV12-4 TGTGCCAGCAGTTTTGGGCAGCGTAGTCAGCCCCAGCATTTT CASSFGQRSQPQHF
few TRBD2 TRBJ2-1 TRBV19 TGTGCCAGTAGTACTCCCCCCCGCAGTAGCGGGAGGGCCAATGAGCAGTTCTTC CASSTPPRSSGRANEQFF
. . TRBJ2-7 TRBV2 TGTGCCAGCAGTGAAGATTACAGAAATTTC CASSEDYRNF
few TRBD1 TRBJ1-2 TRBV29-1 TGCAGCGTTGGGACAGGGGTCGTCTATGGCTACACCTTC CSVGTGVVYGYTF
. TRBD2 TRBJ2-2 TRBV9 TGTGCCAGCAGCGTTGGCGGGAGTATGGGGGAGCTGTTTTTT CASSVGGSMGELFF
few TRBD1 TRBJ2-2 TRBV5-1 TGCGCCAGCAGCCCCGACAGGGGAGGCGGGGAGCTGTTTTTT CASSPDRGGGELFF
few . TRBJ1-5 TRBV7-8 TGTGCCAGCAGCTTAGATAACGGGGGGAATCAGCCCCAGCATTTT CASSLDNGGNQPQHF